This T cell receptor beta chain derives from a study of CD8 T cells in Susac syndrome. Study-level results: The study conceded that its TCR sequencing and HLA analysis involved relatively few individuals.

It was with random hexamers that 0.5 to 1 ug RNA was reverse transcribed. Multiplex PCR with immunoSEQ amplified the TCR beta CDR3 across 54 Vbeta and 13 Jbeta. MiXCR, applied by TCRdb to the immunoSEQ multiplex PCR reads, yields one record per CDR3 protein. Here the sample spans about 440,000 distinct CDR3 sequences, approximately 85% being singletons. CDR3 length equals 15 residues. Germline V gene data show CDR1 as SGHDN and CDR2 as FVKESK. V was clipped by 4 bases and J by 4 bases, with 16 bases between them. From blood CD8+ and CD4+ T cells, the TCR beta chain was sequenced. Concerning this clonotype itself: What it binds is not known.

The specimen was CD8+ T cells from PBMCs. The chain recombines TRBV14 with TRBJ1-1, with D uncertain. This clonotype was obtained from a human donor with multiple sclerosis. The CDR3 coding sequence is TGTGCCAGCAGCCCACGGGAGGCGGGGAGCACTGAAGCTTTCTTT. This sequence encodes CASSPREAGSTEAFF.